This TCR beta chain was found in a study of cytomegalovirus exposure and HLA in healthy donors. 60 Vbeta and 13 Jbeta primers were used in PCR. Profiling relied on immunoSEQ multiplex PCR, and the TCRdb table lists in-frame clones only, not all of them. This table holds approximately 220,000 clones, approximately 78% found once. Comments on this clone: As yet, its antigen is unknown.

Overall study results and limits: CMV serostatus alone was available as immune exposure information.

The sequencing input was PBMCs. The origin of this receptor is a man aged 25 to 45 in good health and CMV-seronegative.

DNA of the CDR3: TGTGCCAGCAGTTTTAGTTTGCGCAGGCACGAGCAGTACTTC. Translated: CASSFSLRRHEQYF. The chain links TRBV28 to TRBJ2-7; D unresolved. The CDR3 is 14 amino acids. V lost 3 bases and J lost 5, with 14 bases in between. Germline lookup yields CDR1 MDHEN and CDR2 SYDVKM.